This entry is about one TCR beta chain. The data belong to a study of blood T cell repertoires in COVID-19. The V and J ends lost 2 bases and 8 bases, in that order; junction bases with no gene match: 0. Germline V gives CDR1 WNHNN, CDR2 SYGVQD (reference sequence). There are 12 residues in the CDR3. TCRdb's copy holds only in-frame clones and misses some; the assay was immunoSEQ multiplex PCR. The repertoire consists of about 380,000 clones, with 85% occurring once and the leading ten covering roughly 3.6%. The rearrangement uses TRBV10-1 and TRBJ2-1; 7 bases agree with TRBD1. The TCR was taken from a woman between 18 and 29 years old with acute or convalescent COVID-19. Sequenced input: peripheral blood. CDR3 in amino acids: CASSEDRDEQFF. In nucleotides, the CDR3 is TGCGCCAGCAGTGAGGACAGGGATGAGCAGTTCTTC.